This is a list of T cell receptor beta chains from one sample in a study of blood T cell repertoires in COVID-19. Sequencing used immunoSEQ multiplex PCR; TCRdb keeps in-frame clones, though not all of them. Of more than 150,000 clones in the sample, around 86% were seen once. Sequenced: peripheral blood. All receptors come from a man aged 55 to 70 with acute or convalescent COVID-19. CDR3s include the opening cysteine and the closing phenylalanine or tryptophan. Each record gives: D gene, V gene, clone size, J gene, CDR3 protein, CDR3 DNA. D genes are given only for firm matches. Clone size is stated in some rows and not others, as once, few, many or a class when expanded.

TRBD2	TRBV7-9	NA	TRBJ2-1	CASTSMTSGNYNEQFF	TGTGCCAGCACCTCCATGACTAGCGGGAACTACAATGAGCAGTTCTTC
NA	TRBV30	once	TRBJ1-2	CAWSVGAGGGGYTF	TGTGCCTGGAGTGTGGGAGCCGGGGGTGGTGGCTACACCTTC
NA	TRBV11-2	NA	TRBJ1-2	CASIGSQGDYGYTF	TGTGCCAGCATCGGTTCACAGGGTGACTATGGCTACACCTTC
NA	TRBV7-9	once	TRBJ2-7	CASSPTGLYEQYF	TGTGCCAGCAGCCCTACAGGTCTCTACGAGCAGTACTTC
NA	TRBV19	NA	TRBJ1-1	CASSMFSNTEAFF	TGTGCCAGTAGTATGTTCTCGAACACTGAAGCTTTCTTT
NA	TRBV29-1	NA	TRBJ1-5	CSVRGGIRSQPQHF	TGCAGCGTCCGAGGGGGTATCAGGAGTCAGCCCCAGCATTTT
NA	TRBV18	NA	TRBJ2-1	CATRGSSYNEQFF	TGTGCCACCCGGGGTAGCTCCTACAATGAGCAGTTCTTC
NA	TRBV2	NA	TRBJ1-1	CASSSRQYTEAFF	TGTGCCAGCAGTTCTAGACAGTACACTGAAGCTTTCTTT
TRBD2	TRBV19	once	TRBJ2-7	CASSRFPGLAVPAGEQYF	TGTGCCAGTAGTAGGTTTCCGGGACTAGCGGTGCCCGCGGGGGAGCAGTACTTC
NA	TRBV15	once	TRBJ1-5	CATSRPGSGEANQPQHF	TGTGCCACCAGCAGACCTGGGTCTGGGGAGGCCAATCAGCCCCAGCATTTT
NA	TRBV18	NA	TRBJ2-1	CASSPAGNEQFF	TGTGCCAGCTCACCAGCGGGTAATGAGCAGTTCTTC
NA	TRBV18	NA	TRBJ2-7	CASSPVNTDEQYF	TGTGCCAGCTCACCCGTCAACACAGACGAGCAGTACTTC
TRBD1	TRBV19	NA	TRBJ1-2	CASSTDRGYGYTF	TGTGCCAGTAGCACCGACAGGGGCTATGGCTACACCTTC
TRBD1	TRBV3-1/TRBV3-2	NA	TRBJ1-5	CASSQGWTGGDQPQHF	TGTGCCAGCAGCCAAGGTTGGACAGGAGGGGATCAGCCCCAGCATTTT
TRBD1	TRBV18	NA	TRBJ1-2	CASSPETRDRGYGYTF	TGTGCCAGCTCACCAGAAACCCGGGACAGGGGCTATGGCTACACCTTC
NA	TRBV10-1	NA	TRBJ2-5	CASSGARGETQYF	TGCGCCAGCAGTGGGGCCCGCGGGGAGACCCAGTACTTC
NA	TRBV28	NA	TRBJ2-5	CASMRTLQETQYF	TGTGCCAGCATGAGGACACTACAAGAGACCCAGTACTTC
NA	TRBV7-9	few	TRBJ1-2	CASSLQSGEGYGYTF	TGTGCCAGCAGCTTACAATCGGGTGAGGGCTATGGCTACACCTTC
TRBD2	TRBV5-1	NA	TRBJ2-1	CASSLAALAGDEQFF	TGCGCCAGCAGCTTGGCTGCCCTAGCGGGCGATGAGCAGTTCTTC
NA	TRBV14	NA	TRBJ2-1	CASSLKQRGTYNEQFF	TGTGCCAGCAGCCTAAAACAAAGGGGGACCTACAATGAGCAGTTCTTC
NA	TRBV2	NA	TRBJ2-7	CASGRMREQYF	TGTGCCAGCGGGAGAATGCGCGAGCAGTACTTC
TRBD1	TRBV23-1	NA	TRBJ2-5	CASSQSGQGAIVETQYF	TGCGCCAGCAGTCAATCGGGACAGGGGGCGATCGTGGAAACCCAGTACTTC
TRBD1	TRBV18	NA	TRBJ2-1	CASSPSGTGSYNEQFF	TGTGCCAGCTCACCGTCCGGGACAGGGAGCTACAATGAGCAGTTCTTC
TRBD1	TRBV13	NA	TRBJ1-4	CASTRAGQRATNEKLFF	TGTGCCAGCACCCGGGCGGGACAGAGAGCAACTAATGAAAAACTGTTTTTT
NA	TRBV5-4	NA	TRBJ2-7	CASSPQGGTQAYEQYF	TGTGCCAGCAGCCCCCAGGGCGGGACCCAAGCCTACGAGCAGTACTTC
NA	TRBV30	NA	TRBJ1-1	CAWSVPVNTEAFF	TGTGCCTGGAGTGTCCCAGTGAACACTGAAGCTTTCTTT
NA	TRBV27	NA	TRBJ2-7	CASSERTDTYEQYF	TGTGCCAGCAGTGAGAGAACAGACACTTACGAGCAGTACTTC
TRBD2	TRBV28	NA	TRBJ2-7	CASSSPLAETYEQYF	TGTGCCAGCAGTTCCCCACTAGCGGAAACCTACGAGCAGTACTTC
TRBD1	TRBV19	once	TRBJ1-1	CASSITRGVEAFF	TGTGCCAGTAGTATAACCAGGGGGGTTGAAGCTTTCTTT
NA	TRBV5-1	NA	TRBJ1-1	CASSLQVPTAQAFF	TGCGCCAGCAGCTTACAGGTTCCCACGGCCCAAGCTTTCTTT
NA	TRBV28	NA	TRBJ1-6	CASSLSGFNSPLHF	TGTGCCAGCAGTTTATCAGGGTTTAATTCACCCCTCCACTTT
TRBD1	TRBV2	NA	TRBJ1-2	CASSGGDRAANYGYTF	TGTGCCAGCAGTGGGGGAGACAGGGCCGCAAACTATGGCTACACCTTC
TRBD1	TRBV28	few	TRBJ1-2	CAIVGLSQGADGYTF	TGTGCCATTGTAGGTTTGTCGCAGGGGGCTGATGGCTACACCTTC
NA	TRBV28	NA	TRBJ1-4	CASSQGGAGNEKLFF	TGTGCCAGCAGTCAAGGGGGGGCGGGTAATGAAAAACTGTTTTTT
TRBD1	TRBV5-1	NA	TRBJ2-5	CASSFRGRTDQETQYF	TGCGCCAGCAGCTTTAGGGGGCGGACAGACCAAGAGACCCAGTACTTC
TRBD1	TRBV27	NA	TRBJ1-2	CASSLNRGYGYTF	TGTGCCAGCAGTTTAAACAGGGGTTATGGCTACACCTTC
NA	TRBV7-3	NA	TRBJ2-7	CASSALFRVSPFVYEQYF	TGTGCCAGCAGCGCCCTCTTCCGGGTCTCCCCTTTCGTCTACGAGCAGTACTTC
TRBD1	TRBV5-8	NA	TRBJ2-3	CASSWGTGGTDTQYF	TGTGCCAGCAGCTGGGGGACAGGGGGCACAGATACGCAGTATTTT
NA	TRBV14	NA	TRBJ2-1	CASSQEYRTNEQFF	TGTGCCAGCAGCCAAGAGTACAGAACCAATGAGCAGTTCTTC
NA	TRBV5-1	NA	TRBJ1-2	CASSFGIGHAYGYTF	TGCGCCAGCAGCTTCGGCATTGGACATGCCTATGGCTACACCTTC
NA	TRBV3-1/TRBV3-2	NA	TRBJ1-1	CASSPGWTEAFF	TGTGCCAGCAGCCCGGGGTGGACTGAAGCTTTCTTT
TRBD2	TRBV3-1/TRBV3-2	few	TRBJ2-1	CASSLRERGNEQFF	TGTGCCAGCAGCCTGCGGGAGCGGGGCAATGAGCAGTTCTTC
NA	TRBV5-1	once	TRBJ2-2	CASSYDAGSGGELFF	TGCGCCAGCAGTTACGACGCGGGGAGCGGCGGGGAGCTGTTTTTT